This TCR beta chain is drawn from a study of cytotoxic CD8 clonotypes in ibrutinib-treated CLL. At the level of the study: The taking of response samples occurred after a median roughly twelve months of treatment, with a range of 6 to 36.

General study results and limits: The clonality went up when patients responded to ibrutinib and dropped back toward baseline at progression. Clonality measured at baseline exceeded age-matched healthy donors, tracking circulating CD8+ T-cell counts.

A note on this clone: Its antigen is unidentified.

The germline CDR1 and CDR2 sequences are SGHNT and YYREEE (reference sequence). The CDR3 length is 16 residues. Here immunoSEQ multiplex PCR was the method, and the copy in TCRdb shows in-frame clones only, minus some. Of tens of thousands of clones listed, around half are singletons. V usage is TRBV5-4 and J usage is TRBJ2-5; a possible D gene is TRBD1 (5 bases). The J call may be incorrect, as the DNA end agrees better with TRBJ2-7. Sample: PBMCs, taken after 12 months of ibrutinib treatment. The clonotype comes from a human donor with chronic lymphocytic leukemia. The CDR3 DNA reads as TGTGCCAGCAGCCACGGCGCAGGACACATTTCCTACGAGCAGTACTTC. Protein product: CASSHGAGHISYEQYF.